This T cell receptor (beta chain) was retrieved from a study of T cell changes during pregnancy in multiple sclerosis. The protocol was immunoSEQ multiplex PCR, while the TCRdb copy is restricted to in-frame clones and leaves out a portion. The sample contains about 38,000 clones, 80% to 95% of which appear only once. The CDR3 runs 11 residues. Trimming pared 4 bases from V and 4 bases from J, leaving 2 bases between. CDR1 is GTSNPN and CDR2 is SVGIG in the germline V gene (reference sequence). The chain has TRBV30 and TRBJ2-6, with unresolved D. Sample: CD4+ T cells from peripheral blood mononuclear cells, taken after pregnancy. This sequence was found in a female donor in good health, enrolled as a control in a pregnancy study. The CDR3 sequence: CAWTGANVLTF. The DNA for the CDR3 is TGTGCCTGGACAGGGGCCAACGTCCTGACTTTC.